A single sample gave rise to the 13 T cell receptor beta chains below, sequenced in a study of regulatory T cells in long-lasting Graves disease. The time point was: newly diagnosed GD, antithyroid drugs for less than 3 months. With RNA extracted from PBMCs as input, the TCR library was made. In building TCR beta libraries, iRepertoire HTBI primers were used together with Arm-PCR of CDR3 regions. TCRdb analysed the multiplex PCR reads with MiXCR anew, one entry per CDR3 protein. The sample includes about 460,000 distinct CDR3 sequences, about 14% of them seen just once. This sample was shared with a second study, whose subject was T cells in Graves' hyperthyroidism and ophthalmopathy.

The starting material was peripheral blood mononuclear cells (PBMCs), obtained at new diagnosis, from a patient treated with antithyroid drugs. The origin of the receptors is a woman in her forties or fifties with Graves disease.

The sample holds many counts of this clonotype. The J gene is TRBJ2-1, the V gene TRBV6-2 or TRBV6-3; TRBD1 matches 11 bases. This CDR3 contains 19 residues. With V trimmed by 6 bases and J by 4 bases, 17 bases remained unmatched. Germline V CDR1 and CDR2: MNHEY, SVGEGT. The CDR3 coding sequence is TGTGCCAGCAGCGAAAGTGTGGTGGACAGGGGGCTCGGGTACAATGAGCAGTTCTTC. This gives the protein CASSESVVDRGLGYNEQFF.

This clonotype was seen repeatedly, ten times or more. V gene TRBV11-3 combines with J gene TRBJ2-1; tentatively, D is TRBD2 (7 bases). Trimming left V 5 bases short and J 9 bases short, with 11 bases between. Germline V lookup: CDR1 SGHNT, CDR2 YENEEA. This CDR3 contains 12 residues. CDR3 sequence: CASSEGGGEQFF. The CDR3 nucleotides read TGTGCCAGCAGCGAGGGGGGGGGTGAGCAGTTCTTC.

This clonotype was detected ten times or more. This sequence joins TRBV29-1 and TRBJ2-2; 11 positions agree with TRBD2. Germline V gives CDR1 SQVTM, CDR2 ANQGSEA. The CDR3 is 14 amino acids. J lost 1 base, V lost 6 bases, and 1 base had no gene match. The CDR3 here is CSVGTSGNTGELFF. The CDR3 bases are TGCAGCGTCGGGACTAGCGGGAACACCGGGGAGCTGTTTTTT.

This clonotype was found many times. The gene calls are TRBV5-4 and TRBJ2-7; TRBD1 aligns across 7 bases. The V and J ends lost 3 bases and 2 bases, in that order; junction bases with no gene match: 5. The CDR3 extends over 14 amino acids. Per the germline V gene, CDR1 is SGHNT and CDR2 is YYREEE (reference sequence). The CDR3 DNA is TGTGCCAGCAGCTACGGACAGGACCCCTACGAGCAGTACTTC. Encoded protein: CASSYGQDPYEQYF.

This clonotype was counted ten times or more. The chain's CDR3 is CASTFSLGQGPASNQPQHF. DNA of the CDR3: TGTGCCAGCACCTTTAGCCTCGGACAGGGCCCTGCGAGCAATCAGCCCCAGCATTTT. The chain has TRBV28 and TRBJ1-5, with 8 bases lining up with TRBD1. After removal of 7 bases from V and 1 base from J, the junction contained 18 bases not matched to a gene. CDR3 length: 19 amino acids. Germline V gives CDR1 MDHEN, CDR2 SYDVKM.

The V gene is TRBV7-6, the J gene TRBJ1-1, with D perhaps matching TRBD1 (6 bases). Deletions cut 1 base from V and 4 bases from J, with 10 bases between. CDR3 size: 14 residues. The germline CDR1 and CDR2 sequences are SGHVS and FNYEAQ. The CDR3, as DNA: TGTGCCAGCAGCTTAGTACAGGGCTGCACTGAAGCTTTCTTT. The encoded protein is CASSLVQGCTEAFF.

This clonotype was counted only a few times. CDR3 sequence: CSVGGIPEAFF. As DNA, the CDR3 is TGCAGTGTGGGTGGGATACCTGAAGCTTTCTTT. The chain employs TRBV20-1 and TRBJ1-1; D gene ambiguous. Per germline, CDR1 DFQATT and CDR2 SNEGSKA (reference sequence). The CDR3 extends over 11 amino acids. Trimming shortened V by 7 bases and J by 6 bases, and 12 bases separated the two germline ends.

There are many counts of this clonotype. The rearrangement joins TRBV9 to TRBJ2-1; 9 bases fit TRBD2. CDR1 SGDLS and CDR2 YYNGEE come from the germline V gene. V lost 4 bases, J lost 1 base, and 3 bases stayed unmatched. CDR3 size: 15 residues. As DNA, the CDR3 is TGTGCCAGCAGCACTAGCGGGTGGTCCTACAATGAGCAGTTCTTC. Its protein product is CASSTSGWSYNEQFF.

The V gene is TRBV5-1, the J gene TRBJ1-2; TRBD1 is a possible D gene (5 bases). The germline V and J ends were trimmed by 0 bases and 3 bases, with 24 bases remaining between them. Germline CDR1 reads SGHRS; CDR2 reads YFSETQ. There are 19 residues in the CDR3. The CDR3 here is CASSLATARTGRPYYGYTF. CDR3 nucleotide sequence: TGCGCCAGCAGCTTGGCGACGGCTAGGACGGGACGGCCCTACTATGGCTACACCTTC.

This clonotype was counted many times. The V call is TRBV2, the J call TRBJ1-5, with D possibly TRBD1 on 5 matching bases. V was trimmed by 6 bases and J by 3 bases, leaving 12 bases between them. Per the germline V gene, CDR1 is SNHLY and CDR2 is FYNNEI. This CDR3 spans 14 amino acids. The CDR3 region is CASSPDSFNQPQHF. DNA of the CDR3: TGTGCCAGCAGCCCAGACAGCTTCAATCAGCCCCAGCATTTT.

This clonotype was recorded a few times. The chain is built from TRBV5-5 and TRBJ1-1; no definite D call. The CDR3 totals 15 residues. Trimming removed 0 bases from V and 0 bases from J, with 9 bases in between. The V gene's germline CDR1 is SGHKS and CDR2 YYEKEE (reference sequence). The CDR3 sequence: CASSLGELLNTEAFF. The CDR3 DNA is TGTGCCAGCAGCTTGGGAGAGCTCCTGAACACTGAAGCTTTCTTT.

This clonotype came up many times. This chain links TRBV2 with TRBJ1-2; perhaps TRBD1 as D (5 bases). Germline-derived CDR1 and CDR2 are SNHLY and FYNNEI. With 5 bases removed from V and 7 bases from J, the gap between germline ends came to 20 bases. CDR3 length: 15 amino acids. CDR3: CASSTPDGWRGGYTF. Here the CDR3 DNA reads TGTGCCAGCAGTACCCCGGACGGGTGGAGGGGTGGCTACACCTTC.

The chain has TRBV30 and TRBJ2-1, with D tentatively TRBD1 (6 bases). CDR3 size: 12 residues. Germline V CDR1 and CDR2: GTSNPN, SVGIG (reference sequence). Deletions cut 7 bases from V and 8 bases from J, with 15 bases between. DNA for the CDR3: TGTGCCTCTCAGGACAGTTTCGATGAGCAGTTCTTC. Its protein product is CASQDSFDEQFF.